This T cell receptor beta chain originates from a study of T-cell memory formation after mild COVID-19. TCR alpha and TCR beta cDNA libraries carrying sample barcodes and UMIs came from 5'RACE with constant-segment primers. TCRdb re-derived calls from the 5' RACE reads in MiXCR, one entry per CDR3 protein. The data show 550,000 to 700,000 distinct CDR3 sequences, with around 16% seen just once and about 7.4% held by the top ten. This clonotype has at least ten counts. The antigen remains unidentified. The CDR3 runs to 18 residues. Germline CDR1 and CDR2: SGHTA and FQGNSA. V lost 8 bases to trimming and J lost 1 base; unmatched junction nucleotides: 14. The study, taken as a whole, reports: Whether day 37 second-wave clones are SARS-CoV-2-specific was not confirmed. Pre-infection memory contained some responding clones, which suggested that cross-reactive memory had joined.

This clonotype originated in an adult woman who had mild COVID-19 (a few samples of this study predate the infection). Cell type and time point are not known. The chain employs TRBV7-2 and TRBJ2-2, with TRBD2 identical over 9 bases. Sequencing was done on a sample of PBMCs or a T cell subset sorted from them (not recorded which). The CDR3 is CASPAGLAGSGNTGELFF. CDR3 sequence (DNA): TGTGCCAGCCCCGCGGGGCTAGCGGGATCGGGGAACACCGGGGAGCTGTTTTTT.